One and the same sample provided the 14 T cell receptor beta chains below, sequenced in a study of Graves' ophthalmopathy and Graves' hyperthyroidism. TCR beta CDR3 regions were amplified from RNA transcripts. First-round RT-PCR relied on HTBI primers, and a second-round multiplex PCR came next. TCRdb re-called the multiplex PCR reads through MiXCR, storing one row per CDR3 protein. Counted here are approximately 540,000 distinct CDR3 sequences, approximately 37% occurring once; the ten biggest clones make up around 4.6%. Sequencing used peripheral blood or thyroid tissue (not recorded which). These receptors were taken from an adult man with Graves' hyperthyroidism.

The chain combines TRBV7-9 with TRBJ2-5; TRBD1 or TRBD2 may be the D gene (6 bases each). The CDR3 is 15 residues long. V was shortened by 5 bases and J by 5 bases, with 18 bases between the two germline ends. Germline CDR1 SEHNR, CDR2 FQNEAQ (reference sequence). CDR3 sequence: CASSHGGGALETQYF. DNA of the CDR3: TGTGCCAGCAGCCATGGGGGCGGGGCTTTGGAGACCCAGTACTTC.

This clonotype was detected many times. V and J are TRBV10-3 and TRBJ2-3; D is ambiguous. Germline V gene lookup returns CDR1 ENHRY and CDR2 SYGVKD. V was pared by 1 base and J by 5 bases, with 7 bases between. The CDR3 sequence is 13 residues long. The CDR3 loop is CAISEWAGDTQYF. In DNA form, the CDR3 reads TGTGCCATCAGTGAGTGGGCAGGAGATACGCAGTATTTT.

This clonotype was seen ten or more times. The chain couples TRBV6-1 to TRBJ1-5; no definite D call. CDR3 length equals 15 residues. CDR1 is MNHNS and CDR2 is SASEGT in the germline V gene. Trimming removed 3 bases from V and 2 bases from J, with 11 bases in between. The CDR3 bases are TGTGCCAGCAGTGACCGGGTTAACGGCAATCAGCCCCAGCATTTT. Protein product: CASSDRVNGNQPQHF.

Many counts were recorded for this clonotype. The V call is TRBV24-1, the J call TRBJ2-5, with TRBD1 matching 7 bases. The germline V gene has CDR1 KGHDR and CDR2 SFDVKD. The CDR3 has 13 residues. The ends lost 9 bases at V and 1 base at J; junction bases unmatched: 4. CDR3 DNA sequence: TGTGCCACCGGGACAGCCACCCAAGAGACCCAGTACTTC. This gives the protein CATGTATQETQYF.

V usage is TRBV29-1 and J usage is TRBJ1-4; 7 bases match TRBD1. The CDR3 is 14 amino acids. Germline CDR1 SQVTM, CDR2 ANQGSEA. After removal of 6 bases from V and 5 bases from J, the junction contained 9 bases not matched to a gene. In nucleotides, the CDR3 is TGCAGCGTCGGACAGGAGGGGGAGAATGAAAAACTGTTTTTT. This translates into CSVGQEGENEKLFF.

This clonotype has a count of ten or more. V and J are TRBV20-1 and TRBJ1-5, with 8 bases identical to TRBD1. Germline lookup yields CDR1 DFQATT and CDR2 SNEGSKA (reference sequence). The CDR3 totals 14 residues. The J segment lost 5 bases and the V segment lost 5 bases, leaving 8 bases of the junction unmatched. The CDR3 is CSARTGQSDQPQHF. The CDR3 nucleotides are TGCAGTGCTCGGACAGGGCAGAGCGATCAGCCCCAGCATTTT.

V usage is TRBV7-2 and J usage is TRBJ1-1, with D perhaps TRBD1 (6 bases). From germline, CDR1 is SGHTA and CDR2 FQGNSA. The CDR3 extends over 18 amino acids. Trimming cost V 1 base and J 0 bases, with 18 bases left between them. The CDR3 here is CASSLGHRDLPMNTEAFF. The CDR3 DNA follows: TGTGCCAGCAGCTTAGGGCACAGGGACCTTCCAATGAACACTGAAGCTTTCTTT.

The table lists this clonotype with many counts. The CDR3 DNA sequence: TGCAGTGCTAGAGGGCAGGCCGATAGCGGCAATCAGCCCCAGCATTTT. As protein: CSARGQADSGNQPQHF. This sequence joins TRBV20-1 and TRBJ1-5; no clear D. Germline assignment: CDR1 DFQATT and CDR2 SNEGSKA (reference sequence). The CDR3 is made up of 16 amino acids. V lost 1 base, J lost 2 bases, and 15 bases lay in between.

This clonotype appeared many times. One junction end disagrees with the germline gene, perhaps due to a read error. The chain has TRBV7-9 and TRBJ1-1, with D possibly matching TRBD1 (5 bases). The CDR3 extends over 14 amino acids. From germline, CDR1 is SEHNR and CDR2 FQNEAQ (reference sequence). The CDR3 here is CVSSVLGVGTEAFF. CDR3 nucleotide sequence: TGTGTCAGCAGCGTTTTAGGGGTCGGCACTGAAGCTTTCTTT.

This clonotype was observed many times. The rearrangement uses TRBV7-6 and TRBJ2-7, with 7 bases fitting TRBD1. V shed 0 bases, J shed 5 bases, and the junction held 4 bases outside the gene matches. Germline CDR1 SGHVS, CDR2 FNYEAQ. The CDR3 is made up of 14 amino acids. In DNA form, the CDR3 reads TGTGCCAGCAGCTTAGCGACAGGGAGCAACGAGCAGTACTTC. Its translation: CASSLATGSNEQYF.

The chain is built from TRBV29-1 and TRBJ1-6, with D hard to call. Germline V gives CDR1 SQVTM, CDR2 ANQGSEA. The CDR3 has 13 amino acids. The V gene lost 8 bases and the J gene lost 9 bases, with 17 bases spanning the gap. The CDR3 is CSPAPAVGSPLHF. In DNA form, the CDR3 reads TGCAGCCCGGCCCCAGCCGTCGGTTCACCCCTCCACTTT.

This clonotype has ten or more counts. The CDR3 region has the DNA TGTGCCAGCAGCCCGGAGGGGCCCCAAGAGACCCAGTACTTC. This translates into CASSPEGPQETQYF. The rearrangement uses TRBV7-9 and TRBJ2-5, with D perhaps matching TRBD2 (6 bases). V was pared by 5 bases and J by 1 base, with 11 bases between. This CDR3 comprises 14 residues. The germline V gene has CDR1 SEHNR and CDR2 FQNEAQ (reference sequence).

The table lists this clonotype with a count of one. One end of the junction fails to match germline, which may point to a read error. The J gene is TRBJ2-6, the V gene TRBV7-9, with 9 bases matching TRBD1. The CDR3 has 19 amino acids. The germline CDR1 and CDR2 sequences are SEHNR and FQNEAQ (reference sequence). The CDR3 sequence: CASSLGPGTGSSRANVLTF. Here the CDR3 DNA reads TGTGCCAGCAGCTTGGGCCCCGGGACAGGGAGCTCTAGGGCCAACGTCCTGACTTTC. Full variable domain (remainder filled in from reference TRBV7-9 and TRBJ2-6): DTGVSQNPRHKITKRGQNVTFRCDPISEHNRLYWYRQTLGQGPEFLTYFQNEAQLEKSRLLSDRFSAERPKGSFSTLEIQRTEQGDSAMYLCASSLGPGTGSSRANVLTFGAGSRLTVL.

This clonotype has at least ten counts. The chain has TRBV10-2 and TRBJ2-6; 8 positions match TRBD1. CDR3 length: 16 residues. V lost 6 bases to trimming and J lost 2 bases; unmatched junction nucleotides: 6. CDR1 and CDR2 (germline): WSHSY, SAAADI. CDR3 loop: CASSKGQGTGANVLTF. As DNA, the CDR3 is TGCGCCAGCAGCAAAGGACAGGGCACTGGGGCCAACGTCCTGACTTTC.